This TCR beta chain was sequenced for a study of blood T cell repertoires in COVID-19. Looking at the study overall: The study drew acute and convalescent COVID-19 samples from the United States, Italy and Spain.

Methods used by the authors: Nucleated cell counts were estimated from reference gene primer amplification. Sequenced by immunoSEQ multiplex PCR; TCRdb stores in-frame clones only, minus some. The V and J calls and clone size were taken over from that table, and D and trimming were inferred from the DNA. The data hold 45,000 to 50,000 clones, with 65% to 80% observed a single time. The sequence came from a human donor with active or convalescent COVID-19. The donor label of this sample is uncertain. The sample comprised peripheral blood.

CDR3 region: CASSPRGGDLSNEQFF. DNA of the CDR3: TGTGCCAGCAGCCCGCGTGGAGGGGACCTTTCCAATGAGCAGTTCTTC. V and J are TRBV11-3 and TRBJ2-1; D may be TRBD2 (6 bases). There are 16 residues in the CDR3. Between the trimmed V and J ends, which lost 5 bases and 6 bases, there was a span of 20 bases. The germline gives CDR1 SGHNT, CDR2 YENEEA.